What follows are 19 T cell receptor beta chains derived from one specimen sequenced in a study of T cell repertoires in cytomegalovirus infection. Each CDR3 protein gets one entry after TCRdb re-called the reads with MiXCR. Found here are roughly 180,000 distinct CDR3 sequences, 25% to 30% of them singletons; the top ten hold 31%. Material: PBMCs. The source of these receptors is a human donor in good health (CMV status not recorded). Some clones in this sample may be carry-over from other donors' samples.

The chain joins TRBV7-2 to TRBJ1-5; possibly TRBD1 for D (6 bases). The CDR3 covers 15 residues. The germline V gene has CDR1 SGHTA and CDR2 FQGNSA. V gave up 4 bases and J gave up 3 bases, with 13 bases separating them. CDR3 region: CASSSEGGANQPQHF. The CDR3 coding sequence is TGTGCCAGCAGCTCCGAGGGGGGAGCCAATCAGCCCCAGCATTTT. The full variable domain, with the rest looked up from reference TRBV7-2 and TRBJ1-5, is GAGVSQSPSNKVTEKGKDVELRCDPISGHTALYWYRQSLGQGLEFLIYFQGNSAPDKSGLPSDRFSAERTGGSVSTLTIQRTQQEDSAVYLCASSSEGGANQPQHFGDGTRLSIL.

The CDR3 DNA follows: TGTGCCAGCAGTTACAGGCCCATCAAAAGCTCCTACGAGCAGTACTTC. It is translated as CASSYRPIKSSYEQYF. This chain joins TRBV6-2 or TRBV6-3 and TRBJ2-7; D gene unclear. The CDR3 consists of 16 residues. V was trimmed by 2 bases and J by 0 bases, leaving 14 bases between them. Germline values: CDR1 MNHEY, CDR2 SVGEGT.

CDR3 nucleotide sequence: TGCGCCAGCAGCTTTACGCAAACCACAGATACGCAGTATTTT. Amino acids: CASSFTQTTDTQYF. V is TRBV5-1 and J is TRBJ2-3, with no clear D. V lost 2 bases and J 2 bases, leaving 9 bases between the germline ends. The germline V gene encodes CDR1 SGHRS and CDR2 YFSETQ. The CDR3 length is 14 residues. The complete variable domain, with remaining parts taken from reference TRBV5-1 and TRBJ2-3, reads KAGVTQTPRYLIKTRGQQVTLSCSPISGHRSVSWYQQTPGQGLQFLFEYFSETQRNKGNFPGRFSGRQFSNSRSEMNVSTLELGDSALYLCASSFTQTTDTQYFGPGTRLTVL.

The chain employs TRBV7-2 and TRBJ1-1; D is unclear. This CDR3 region has 16 residues. Trimming left V 2 bases short and J 0 bases short, with 13 bases between. In germline, CDR1 is SGHTA, CDR2 FQGNSA. The CDR3 is CASSLSDHHLNTEAFF. In DNA form, the CDR3 reads TGTGCCAGCAGCTTATCCGACCACCACCTGAACACTGAAGCTTTCTTT.

V gene TRBV15 combines with J gene TRBJ2-2; a weak D match, TRBD2 (5 bases). With 0 bases removed from V and 4 bases from J, the gap between germline ends came to 15 bases. There are 17 residues in the CDR3. CDR1 and CDR2 (germline): LNHNV, YYDKDF (reference sequence). The CDR3 bases are TGTGCCACCAGCAGAGATTTCGGGGTCCGCTTCACCGGGGAGCTGTTTTTT. Protein product: CATSRDFGVRFTGELFF.

The sample holds a few counts of this clonotype. The rearrangement joins TRBV6-2 or TRBV6-3 to TRBJ2-7; D is unclear. V lost 2 bases to trimming and J lost 3 bases, with 8 bases between them. Looked up from germline, CDR1 is MNHEY and CDR2 is SVGEGT. This CDR3 contains 13 residues. DNA for the CDR3: TGTGCCAGCAGTTACAACAACTTCTACGAGCAGTACTTC. Translated, it gives CASSYNNFYEQYF.

Turning to this clonotype: A much larger clone differs by one base, so this may be a read error. This chain connects TRBV7-6 to TRBJ2-1; D possibly corresponds to TRBD2 (6 bases). Trimming pared 5 bases from V and 5 bases from J, leaving 13 bases between. Germline V lookup: CDR1 SGHVS, CDR2 FNYEAQ. The CDR3 runs 14 residues. CDR3 region: CASSPMEGNNEQFF. The CDR3 DNA reads TGTGCCAGCAGCCCTATGGAGGGCAACAATGAGCAGTTCTTC. The whole variable domain, filled in from reference TRBV7-6 and TRBJ2-1, reads GAGVSQSPRYKVTKRGQDVALRCDPISGHVSLYWYRQALGQGPEFLTYFNYEAQQDKSGLPNDRFSAERPEGSISTLTIQRTEQRDSAMYRCASSPMEGNNEQFFGPGTRLTVL.

This chain joins TRBV29-1 and TRBJ2-6; D unresolved. The V end was cut by 5 bases, the J end by 11 bases, with 7 bases between. Germline values: CDR1 SQVTM, CDR2 ANQGSEA. CDR3 length: 10 amino acids. The CDR3 protein is CSVHHDVLTF. CDR3 coding DNA: TGCAGCGTTCACCACGACGTCCTGACTTTC.

Concerning this clonotype itself: A much larger clonotype is one base distant, so this may be a read error. The J gene is TRBJ1-6, the V gene TRBV19; maybe TRBD1 (6 bases). This CDR3 comprises 14 residues. Per germline, CDR1 LNHDA and CDR2 SQIVND (reference sequence). The CDR3: CASSQGPYNSPLPF. In nucleotides, the CDR3 is TGTGCCAGTAGCCAGGGGCCGTATAATTCACCCCTCCCCTTT.

This clonotype came up many times. The chain carries TRBV7-2 and TRBJ1-2, with D unclear. Germline V CDR1 and CDR2: SGHTA, FQGNSA. This CDR3 is built from 15 residues. V was pared by 5 bases and J by 0 bases, with 13 bases between. Written as DNA, the CDR3 is TGTGCCAGCAGCCCTGGTCCCAGAACTAACTATGGCTACACCTTC. It is translated as CASSPGPRTNYGYTF. The entire variable domain, with the rest obtained from reference TRBV7-2 and TRBJ1-2, is as follows: GAGVSQSPSNKVTEKGKDVELRCDPISGHTALYWYRQSLGQGLEFLIYFQGNSAPDKSGLPSDRFSAERTGGSVSTLTIQRTQQEDSAVYLCASSPGPRTNYGYTFGSGTRLTVV.

This clonotype was recorded a few times. The J gene is TRBJ1-1, the V gene TRBV11-1, with D possibly being TRBD1 (6 bases). Trimming took off 8 bases at V and 4 bases at J, with 29 bases between the two ends. The CDR3 extends over 18 amino acids. The germline V gene encodes CDR1 SGHAT and CDR2 FQDESV (reference sequence). CDR3 region: CASSMPGDGRSGGTEAFF. CDR3 bases: TGTGCCAGCTCGATGCCAGGGGACGGACGGAGTGGTGGCACTGAAGCTTTCTTT.

This sequence joins TRBV29-1 and TRBJ1-1; 7 positions agree with TRBD1. This CDR3 spans 14 amino acids. Trimming at V came to 4 bases and at J to 8 bases, leaving 13 bases not matched to a gene. Germline CDR1 is SQVTM and CDR2 is ANQGSEA. The CDR3 loop reads CSVARQGPYEEAFF. The CDR3 DNA sequence: TGCAGCGTTGCGCGACAGGGACCCTATGAAGAAGCTTTCTTT.

This chain connects TRBV7-8 to TRBJ2-7, with 10 bases matching TRBD1. CDR3 length: 14 residues. Trimming cost V 4 bases and J 0 bases; bases outside gene matches: 0. In germline, CDR1 is SGHVS, CDR2 FQNEAQ. CDR3 bases: TGTGCCAGCAGCTGGACAGGGGGCTCCTACGAGCAGTACTTC. Translating it yields CASSWTGGSYEQYF.

The rearrangement joins TRBV18 to TRBJ1-1; 10 positions match TRBD1. V shed 3 bases and J 4 bases; nucleotides not matched to a gene: 11. CDR1 is KGHSH and CDR2 is LQKENI in the germline V gene. CDR3 length equals 17 residues. The CDR3 region is CASSPRDRGPMGTEAFF. In nucleotides, the CDR3 is TGTGCCAGCTCACCCCGGGACAGGGGACCCATGGGCACTGAAGCTTTCTTT. The full variable domain, in which reference TRBV18 and TRBJ1-1 provide the parts outside the CDR3, is NAGVMQNPRHLVRRRGQEARLRCSPMKGHSHVYWYRQLPEEGLKFMVYLQKENIIDESGMPKERFSAEFPKEGPSILRIQQVVRGDSAAYFCASSPRDRGPMGTEAFFGQGTRLTVV.

In this sample, this clonotype turned up a few times. This chain uses TRBV6-2 or TRBV6-3 with TRBJ1-1; no definite D call. V lost 6 bases and J lost 8, with 16 bases in between. This CDR3 spans 13 amino acids. In germline, CDR1 is MNHEY, CDR2 SVGEGT. The CDR3 nucleotides read TGTGCCAGCAGCCCACTCGTCCGCCCCGAAGCTTTCTTT. Amino acids: CASSPLVRPEAFF.

This chain uses TRBV29-1 with TRBJ1-2; D not certain. The length of the CDR3 is 12 residues. Deletions cut 5 bases from V and 0 bases from J, with 7 bases between. The germline CDR1 and CDR2 sequences are SQVTM and ANQGSEA. The CDR3 sequence is CSVIIANYGYTF. The CDR3 coding sequence is TGCAGCGTTATCATAGCTAACTATGGCTACACCTTC.

This clonotype was picked up a small number of times. V is TRBV30 and J is TRBJ1-6; the D gene is possibly TRBD1 (6 bases). The CDR3 has 13 residues. The germline CDR1 and CDR2 sequences are GTSNPN and SVGIG (reference sequence). V lost 3 bases, J lost 8 bases, and 11 bases lay in between. The CDR3, as DNA: TGTGCCTGGAGCCCACAGGGTGATTCACCCCTCCACTTT. Translating it yields CAWSPQGDSPLHF.

This rearrangement joins TRBV7-3 to TRBJ1-2; possibly TRBD1 for D (5 bases). The CDR3 covers 13 residues. The germline V and J ends were trimmed by 0 bases and 8 bases, with 10 bases remaining between them. From germline, CDR1 is SGHTA and CDR2 FQGTGA. The CDR3 sequence is CASSLTSRDGYTF. The CDR3 bases are TGTGCCAGCAGCTTAACGTCGCGGGACGGCTACACCTTC.

This clonotype turned up a few times. The V and J genes are TRBV7-6 and TRBJ2-1; D is unresolved. Trimming cost V 3 bases and J 0 bases, with 6 bases left between them. CDR1 and CDR2 (germline): SGHVS, FNYEAQ. The CDR3 contains 14 residues. The CDR3 is CASSLAYSYNEQFF. DNA of the CDR3: TGTGCCAGCAGCTTGGCTTACTCCTACAATGAGCAGTTCTTC.